Listed here is a single TCR beta chain. Its antigen is not identified. This specimen belongs to a study of T cell responses to AZD1222 COVID-19 vaccine. Study-level findings and limits: Only after the peak T cell response were repertoires sampled. A mostly white British donor set with more females was recruited, and clonal diversity was possibly underestimated.

Using immunoSEQ multiplex PCR, the repertoire was profiled, and TCRdb retains in-frame clones only, with some absent. Seen here are 110,000 to 150,000 clones, 80% to 90% observed once, and the top ten hold roughly 1.7%. This receptor was obtained from an adult in good health. The input for sequencing was peripheral blood, taken on day 0 of AZD1222 vaccination.

CDR3 DNA: TGTGCCAGCAGCTTATTTATCTCCTCCTACGAGCAGTACTTC. It specifies CASSLFISSYEQYF. V and J are TRBV7-8 and TRBJ2-7, with D hard to call. Germline loops: CDR1 SGHVS, CDR2 FQNEAQ. Trimming took off 2 bases at V and 0 bases at J, with 8 bases between the two ends. The CDR3 has 14 amino acids.